These T cell receptor beta chains were read from a single sample in a study of shared clonotypes between healthy human individuals. Using immunoSEQ multiplex PCR, the repertoire was profiled, and TCRdb retains in-frame clones only, with some absent. The table lists some 580,000 clones, nearly 98% of them singletons, with around 0.3% in the top ten. Input material: naive CD8+ T cells sorted from blood. These receptors were collected from a man under 40 in good health. Each CDR3 is given with its conserved first and last residue. Rows may omit the clone size; those that give it use once, few, many or a size class.

V	size	J	CDR3
TRBV11-2	-	TRBJ2-5	CASSLDWSSQETQYF
TRBV9	-	TRBJ2-3	CASSVYGTSTETASTDTQYF
TRBV9	-	TRBJ2-3	CASSGSTMAHTGTQYF
TRBV19	-	TRBJ2-7	CASSIGAGGVYEQYF
TRBV29-1	-	TRBJ2-3	CSVGPTDTQYF
TRBV11-2	-	TRBJ2-7	CASSLGPGQGDYEQYF
TRBV7-9	few	TRBJ1-2	CASSESGREDGYTF
TRBV5-5	-	TRBJ2-7	CASSRGGQGSYEQYF
TRBV25-1	-	TRBJ2-7	CASSYQGGVDEQYF
TRBV28	-	TRBJ2-2	CASSFRLRTGELFF
TRBV9	-	TRBJ2-7	CASSAGTGNYEQYF
TRBV5-1	-	TRBJ2-5	CASMRGLLQETQYF
TRBV7-9	-	TRBJ1-1	CASSREPTGMNTEAFF
TRBV2	-	TRBJ2-3	CASSEAQRSTDTQYF
TRBV7-2	-	TRBJ2-2	CASSLVRGELFF
TRBV9	-	TRBJ2-2	CASSSRLTSQVGLGTGELFF
TRBV7-6	-	TRBJ2-2	CASSLDFEGTGTTGELFF
TRBV7-9	-	TRBJ2-1	CASSLESGFYNEQFF
TRBV29-1	-	TRBJ2-7	CSVESPGGNSYEQYF
TRBV7-2	-	TRBJ2-2	CASSLGTGLDGELFF
TRBV9	-	TRBJ1-2	CASSTIEVGRRGGYTF
TRBV12-5	-	TRBJ2-2	CASGLTGNTGELFF
TRBV7-9	-	TRBJ2-2	CASSHQLGTGNTGELFF
TRBV13	-	TRBJ1-2	CASSLAWNGYTF
TRBV29-1	-	TRBJ1-2	CSVDTGLDYGYTF
TRBV7-9	-	TRBJ2-5	CASSLLGGAGTFQETQYF
TRBV12-2	-	TRBJ2-7	CASRFREVLPYEQYF
TRBV6-5	-	TRBJ2-5	CASSYLGGRETQYF
TRBV27	-	TRBJ2-1	CASSLGVNEQFF
TRBV2	-	TRBJ2-7	CASRGDSSYEQYF
TRBV20-1	-	TRBJ2-7	CSATSSYEQYF
TRBV5-8	-	TRBJ1-5	CASSLGRGNQPQHF
TRBV27	-	TRBJ1-5	CASSRTRGGSQPQHF
TRBV7-9	-	TRBJ2-1	CAIPLRLAGLDEQFF
TRBV2	-	TRBJ2-1	CASSPDRGRRNEQFF
TRBV9	-	TRBJ2-7	CASSLRTSGRGRMTYEQYF
TRBV2	-	TRBJ2-1	CASSDALAGGLEQFF
TRBV5-1	-	TRBJ1-1	CASSSPTGLSTEAFF
TRBV7-2	-	TRBJ2-1	CASSLVAAGGNEQFF
TRBV9	-	TRBJ2-1	CASSGGRAGNEQFF